This passage covers 25 T cell receptor beta chains from one sample sequenced in a study of OX40 agonist ivuxolimab in advanced cancers. Method: immunoSEQ multiplex PCR; TCRdb's copy keeps in-frame clones and lacks some. This sample has around 60,000 clones, with roughly nine tenths found just once. The sample here was CD4+ or CD8+ T cells sorted from blood, taken in a trial of the OX40 agonist ivuxolimab. These receptors were taken from an adult with an advanced solid tumor such as melanoma, head and neck, liver or kidney cancer.

This clone was picked up one time. V is TRBV14 and J is TRBJ2-3, with 9 bases fitting TRBD2. In germline, CDR1 is SGHDN, CDR2 FVKESK. Trimming at V came to 3 bases and at J to 8 bases, leaving 15 bases not matched to a gene. This CDR3 comprises 17 residues. In DNA form, the CDR3 reads TGTGCCAGCAGCCAGGCTCCGGGACTAGCCATCGAGGGTACGCAGTATTTT. Protein sequence: CASSQAPGLAIEGTQYF.

The V and J genes are TRBV5-1 and TRBJ2-1; possible D gene TRBD2, 6 bases. V was cut by 0 bases and J by 8 bases, with 18 bases left in between. CDR1 and CDR2 (germline): SGHRS, YFSETQ. CDR3 length: 16 amino acids. DNA for the CDR3: TGCGCCAGCAGCTTGGGGAGGGTAGCGGAAGTTGATGAGCAGTTCTTC. Translating gives CASSLGRVAEVDEQFF.

This chain's CDR3 is CASSQKGRRAETQYF. For the CDR3, the DNA is TGTGCCAGCAGCCAAAAGGGACGGCGAGCAGAGACCCAGTACTTC. The V call is TRBV5-8, the J call TRBJ2-5, with D perhaps matching TRBD1 or TRBD2 (5 bases each). From germline, CDR1 is SGHTS and CDR2 YDEGEE. V lost 4 bases, J lost 4 bases, and 17 bases lay in between. This CDR3 region has 15 residues.

A note on this clone: Germline and junction disagree at one end, which may indicate a read error. The rearrangement links TRBV6-5 to TRBJ1-1, with no clear D. This CDR3 is built from 11 residues. CDR1 and CDR2 (germline): MNHEY, SVGAGI. The CDR3 spells CASSENSEAFF. CDR3 in DNA: TGTGCCAGCAGTGAAAACAGTGAAGCTTTCTTT.

The gene calls are TRBV4-1 and TRBJ2-1, with TRBD1 as a possible D gene (5 bases). Looked up from germline, CDR1 is MGHRA and CDR2 is YSYEKL. V lost 6 bases and J lost 7, with 25 bases in between. The CDR3 is made up of 17 amino acids. The CDR3 spells CASRTPYRTEDGNEQFF. As DNA, the CDR3 is TGCGCCAGCAGGACCCCCTACAGGACCGAGGACGGTAATGAGCAGTTCTTC.

The rearrangement uses TRBV18 and TRBJ1-5, with D possibly matching TRBD1 (6 bases). CDR3 length: 14 amino acids. Germline V gene sequence: CDR1 KGHSH, CDR2 LQKENI. V shed 3 bases and J shed 4 bases, with 10 bases lying between them. CDR3 protein: CASSPWGQNQPQHF. CDR3 nucleotide sequence: TGTGCCAGCTCACCTTGGGGGCAGAATCAGCCCCAGCATTTT.

V is TRBV10-2 and J is TRBJ2-2, with 7 bases identical to TRBD1. V lost 7 bases and J lost 5; bases outside the gene matches: 10. The CDR3 is 15 amino acids. Germline CDR1 is WSHSY and CDR2 is SAAADI. CDR3 nucleotide sequence: TGCGCCAGCACGGTTACAGGGGTTGATACCGGGGAGCTGTTTTTT. Its translation is CASTVTGVDTGELFF.

This chain links TRBV7-6 with TRBJ2-3, with D possibly TRBD2 on 6 matching bases. The V gene lost 4 bases and the J gene lost 5 bases, with 13 bases spanning the gap. In germline, CDR1 is SGHVS, CDR2 FNYEAQ. The CDR3 runs to 14 residues. The CDR3 nucleotides are TGTGCCAGCAGCTCCCGCCGAGCGGGAGATACGCAGTATTTT. It encodes CASSSRRAGDTQYF. The variable domain in full, completed from reference TRBV7-6 and TRBJ2-3, reads GAGVSQSPRYKVTKRGQDVALRCDPISGHVSLYWYRQALGQGPEFLTYFNYEAQQDKSGLPNDRFSAERPEGSISTLTIQRTEQRDSAMYRCASSSRRAGDTQYFGPGTRLTVL.

The V call is TRBV19, the J call TRBJ1-2, with D tentatively TRBD1 (6 bases). The V and J ends lost 9 bases and 4 bases respectively, with 15 bases between them. The CDR3 is 13 residues long. Germline values: CDR1 LNHDA, CDR2 SQIVND (reference sequence). The CDR3 DNA reads TGTGCCAGCGACGCGACAGGACGCTATGGCTACACCTTC. This sequence encodes CASDATGRYGYTF.

The chain couples TRBV7-9 to TRBJ2-1; 9 nucleotides agree with TRBD2. V shed 5 bases, J shed 4 bases, and the junction held 9 bases outside the gene matches. CDR3 size: 16 residues. Germline V lookup: CDR1 SEHNR, CDR2 FQNEAQ (reference sequence). Written as DNA, the CDR3 is TGTGCCAGCAGCCCGAGGGCGGGAGGGAATTACAATGAGCAGTTCTTC. Translated, it gives CASSPRAGGNYNEQFF.

The V and J genes are TRBV7-3 and TRBJ2-7; D is perhaps TRBD2 (6 bases). The V gene lost 4 bases and the J gene lost 9 bases, with 19 bases spanning the gap. CDR1 is SGHTA and CDR2 is FQGTGA in the germline V gene. The CDR3 extends over 14 amino acids. The CDR3 DNA sequence: TGTGCCAGCAGCTCCACGGGACTCCTCCTGTGGCAGTACTTC. This sequence encodes CASSSTGLLLWQYF.

The V gene is TRBV28, the J gene TRBJ2-1, with 11 bases matching TRBD1. Germline CDR1 reads MDHEN; CDR2 reads SYDVKM. J gave up 3 bases and V 6 bases, and 4 bases lay outside the gene matches. The CDR3 has 15 residues. The CDR3 DNA sequence: TGTGCCAGCAGCGCCGGGACAGGGGGCTACAATGAGCAGTTCTTC. This codes for CASSAGTGGYNEQFF. The full variable domain, rest sourced from reference TRBV28 and TRBJ2-1, is DVKVTQSSRYLVKRTGEKVFLECVQDMDHENMFWYRQDPGLGLRLIYFSYDVKMKEKGDIPEGYSVSREKKERFSLILESASTNQTSMYLCASSAGTGGYNEQFFGPGTRLTVL.

V gene TRBV2 combines with J gene TRBJ2-2, with D tentatively TRBD2 (6 bases). V lost 4 bases, J lost 5 bases, and 14 bases lay in between. The CDR3 loop spans 15 amino acids. Looked up from germline, CDR1 is SNHLY and CDR2 is FYNNEI. CDR3 nucleotide sequence: TGTGCCAGCAGTGTGGGCCGGGCGGGGACCGGGGAGCTGTTTTTT. Translation: CASSVGRAGTGELFF.

The chain couples TRBV6-5 to TRBJ1-4; 8 positions match TRBD1. This CDR3 has 13 residues. Germline V gene data show CDR1 as MNHEY and CDR2 as SVGAGI. J was trimmed by 6 bases and V by 4 bases; bases with no gene match: 1. CDR3 bases: TGTGCCAGCAGTTTCAGGGGGCATGAAAAACTGTTTTTT. It codes for CASSFRGHEKLFF.

The V and J genes are TRBV14 and TRBJ1-2, with a weak D call TRBD1 (5 bases). CDR3 length equals 13 residues. Germline values: CDR1 SGHDN, CDR2 FVKESK. V lost 4 bases and J 4 bases, leaving 10 bases between the germline ends. The CDR3 nucleotides read TGTGCCAGCAGCCGTGACAGAATCTATGGCTACACCTTC. Amino acids: CASSRDRIYGYTF.

This chain uses TRBV10-3 with TRBJ2-1, with D possibly matching TRBD2 (5 bases). Trimming stripped 4 bases from V and 5 bases from J, with 6 bases between. The CDR3 runs 12 residues. The germline CDR1 and CDR2 sequences are ENHRY and SYGVKD. Here the CDR3 DNA reads TGTGCCATCAGTGTACTAGACAATGAGCAGTTCTTC. Protein: CAISVLDNEQFF.

The chain couples TRBV4-1 to TRBJ2-3, with 9 bases aligning to TRBD2. Germline CDR1 MGHRA, CDR2 YSYEKL. This CDR3 comprises 18 residues. The V segment lost 0 bases and the J segment 0 bases; nucleotides outside the gene matches: 7. Written as DNA, the CDR3 is TGCGCCAGCAGCCAAGATCTAGCGGGGACCGATAGCACAGATACGCAGTATTTT. Its translation is CASSQDLAGTDSTDTQYF.

This rearrangement joins TRBV5-1 to TRBJ2-4; 9 nucleotides match TRBD1. Germline assignment: CDR1 SGHRS and CDR2 YFSETQ. The CDR3 consists of 14 residues. V gave up 4 bases and J gave up 3 bases; unmatched junction bases: 2. CDR3 bases: TGCGCCAGCAGCGTGACAGGGGGCAAAAACATTCAGTACTTC. This codes for CASSVTGGKNIQYF. Based on the CDR3 plus reference TRBV5-1 and TRBJ2-4, the full variable domain is KAGVTQTPRYLIKTRGQQVTLSCSPISGHRSVSWYQQTPGQGLQFLFEYFSETQRNKGNFPGRFSGRQFSNSRSEMNVSTLELGDSALYLCASSVTGGKNIQYFGAGTRLSVL.

The chain joins TRBV6-6 to TRBJ1-4; tentative D call: TRBD1 (5 bases). This CDR3 has 15 amino acids. The germline V and J ends were trimmed by 7 bases and 3 bases, with 15 bases remaining between them. Germline V gene sequence: CDR1 MNHNY, CDR2 SVGAGI (reference sequence). As DNA, the CDR3 is TGTGCCAGCACCGCCTACACGGGGGCTAATGAAAAACTGTTTTTT. It encodes CASTAYTGANEKLFF.

As to this clone: One end of the junction does not line up with germline, which may come from a read error. This sequence joins TRBV7-7 and TRBJ2-7; D call uncertain. The CDR3 consists of 15 residues. Germline V lookup: CDR1 SSHAT, CDR2 FNYEAQ (reference sequence). The CDR3 spells CASSPPRRPRNEQYF. The DNA for the CDR3 is TGTGCTAGCAGCCCCCCCCGTCGGCCCCGTAATGAGCAGTACTTC. The full variable domain, with the rest looked up from reference TRBV7-7 and TRBJ2-7, is GAGVSQSPRYKVTKRGQDVTLRCDPISSHATLYWYQQALGQGPEFLTYFNYEAQPDKSGLPSDRFSAERPEGSISTLTIQRTEQRDSAMYRCASSPPRRPRNEQYFGPGTRLTVT.

The genes are TRBV5-6 and TRBJ2-4, with TRBD2 as a possible D gene (7 bases). Germline-derived CDR1 and CDR2 are SGHDT and YYEEEE. CDR3 length: 14 amino acids. V lost 2 bases and J lost 8, with 14 bases in between. The CDR3 region is CASSLRQGRDIQYF. In nucleotides, the CDR3 is TGTGCCAGCAGCTTACGGCAGGGGAGGGACATTCAGTACTTC.

V is TRBV19 and J is TRBJ2-1; possibly TRBD1 for D (5 bases). Per germline, CDR1 LNHDA and CDR2 SQIVND (reference sequence). The V and J ends lost 7 bases and 3 bases respectively, with 10 bases between them. There are 13 residues in the CDR3. CDR3 sequence reads: CASTPDNYNEQFF. CDR3 nucleotides: TGTGCCAGTACCCCGGACAACTACAATGAGCAGTTCTTC.

The chain joins TRBV5-1 to TRBJ1-1; D is uncertain. The V end lost 2 bases, the J end lost 1 base, and 3 bases lay between the germline ends. Germline CDR1 is SGHRS and CDR2 is YFSETQ. This CDR3 spans 12 amino acids. The CDR3 is CASSFKNTEAFF. The CDR3 coding sequence is TGCGCCAGCAGCTTCAAGAACACTGAAGCTTTCTTT.

This sequence joins TRBV10-3 and TRBJ1-4; 10 bases align to TRBD1. The germline V gene has CDR1 ENHRY and CDR2 SYGVKD. The CDR3 contains 14 residues. The V gene end was trimmed by 6 bases and the J gene end by 7 bases; junction bases not matched to a gene: 5. The DNA of the CDR3 is TGTGCCATCAGCCGGGACAGGGGTAGTGAAAAACTGTTTTTT. It codes for CAISRDRGSEKLFF.

V and J are TRBV7-2 and TRBJ1-4, with D possibly being TRBD1 (6 bases). The CDR3 length is 16 residues. V was clipped by 1 base and J by 3 bases, with 12 bases between them. CDR1 is SGHTA, CDR2 FQGNSA, per germline. CDR3 sequence (DNA): TGTGCCAGCAGCTTAGGCTGGGGGGCGGCTAATGAAAAACTGTTTTTT. Translation: CASSLGWGAANEKLFF.